This T cell receptor (beta chain) was captured in a study of blood T cell repertoires in COVID-19. Across the study: The analysed material was cDNA or gDNA that came from T cells, B-cell-depleted T cells, or PBMCs.

The CDR3 runs to 17 residues. The germline V gene encodes CDR1 KGHDR and CDR2 SFDVKD. V gave up 2 bases and J gave up 2 bases, with 12 bases separating them. In the original processing: From reference gene primer amplification, estimates of nucleated cell counts were derived. Method: immunoSEQ multiplex PCR; TCRdb's copy keeps in-frame clones and lacks some. The D gene and trimming were derived from the DNA, and the V and J assignments and clone size from that table. The sample consists of about 130,000 clones, roughly 83% of them appearing once. The sequence came from a woman aged 50 to 65 with acute or convalescent COVID-19. Sequenced material: peripheral blood. The rearrangement uses TRBV24-1 and TRBJ2-6; perhaps TRBD1 as D (5 bases). CDR3 DNA: TGTGCCACCAGTGATTCGAAACAGGCCGCTGGGGCCAACGTCCTGACTTTC. It yields the protein CATSDSKQAAGANVLTF.